This T cell receptor (beta chain) comes out of a study of blood T cell repertoires in COVID-19. Across the whole study: The samples span acute and convalescent COVID-19 from the United States, Italy and Spain. PBMCs, B-cell-depleted T cells, or T cells provided the cDNA or gDNA that made up the material.

Original processing notes: For nucleated cells, counts were estimated from reference gene primer amplification. Assay: immunoSEQ multiplex PCR; the TCRdb copy retains only in-frame clones and omits some. The V and J calls and clone size are taken from that table; D and trimming were inferred from the DNA. Of roughly 300,000 clones in the sample, around 87% were seen once. In this sample, this clone turned up once. V trimming: 4 bases; J trimming: 2 bases; junction bases outside the gene matches: 5. There are 14 residues in the CDR3. The V gene's germline CDR1 is SGDLS and CDR2 YYNGEE. This rearrangement joins TRBV9 to TRBJ2-7; 8 bases align to TRBD2. The sample comprised peripheral blood. The sequence derives from a woman aged 40 to 50 who had recovered from COVID-19. The CDR3 sequence is CASSPPSGPYEQYF. For the CDR3, the DNA is TGTGCCAGCAGCCCACCTAGCGGGCCCTACGAGCAGTACTTC.